The 24 T cell receptor beta chains below all came from one sample that was sequenced in a study of identical twins. MiXCR was run by TCRdb on the 5' RACE reads, yielding one entry per CDR3 protein. The top ten clones hold around 1.6% of a sample with about 920,000 distinct CDR3 sequences, approximately 13% of them seen once. Another study also made use of these data, one on yellow fever vaccine responses in identical twins.

The sequenced material came from PBMCs. The receptors were sampled from a young woman in good health.

This clonotype was detected ten times or more. The rearrangement uses TRBV28 and TRBJ1-5; 8 bases align to TRBD1. Germline V gives CDR1 MDHEN, CDR2 SYDVKM. Trimming removed 6 bases from V and 4 bases from J; junction bases left unmatched: 8. The CDR3 runs to 15 residues. Here the CDR3 DNA reads TGTGCCAGCAGCCTTACCCGACAGGGGAATCAGCCCCAGCATTTT. Its translation is CASSLTRQGNQPQHF.

At least ten counts were recorded for this clonotype. V is TRBV12-3 or TRBV12-4 and J is TRBJ2-2; D unclear. This CDR3 has 12 amino acids. V was pared by 3 bases and J by 6 bases, with 5 bases between. In nucleotides, the CDR3 is TGTGCCAGCAGTTTCGTCTCCGGGGAGCTGTTTTTT. Protein: CASSFVSGELFF.

This clonotype was recorded a few times. The rearrangement links TRBV11-2 to TRBJ2-2, with 7 bases fitting TRBD2. Germline V gives CDR1 SGHAT, CDR2 FQNNGV. V was pared by 5 bases and J by 0 bases, with 6 bases of the junction left unmatched. The CDR3 totals 16 residues. The DNA for the CDR3 is TGTGCCAGCAGCCCACCGGGACTAACGAACACCGGGGAGCTGTTTTTT. Protein product: CASSPPGLTNTGELFF.

The chain combines TRBV7-9 with TRBJ2-6, with unresolved D. CDR3 size: 15 residues. Germline values: CDR1 SEHNR, CDR2 FQNEAQ (reference sequence). V was cut by 5 bases and J by 0 bases, with 8 bases left in between. As DNA, the CDR3 is TGTGCCAGCAGCCAGTCTGTCTCTGGGGCCAACGTCCTGACTTTC. Its protein product is CASSQSVSGANVLTF.

This clonotype was recorded many times. The CDR3 spells CASSLGTSAIYEQYF. CDR3 nucleotides: TGCGCCAGCAGCTTGGGGACTAGCGCAATCTACGAGCAGTACTTC. This rearrangement joins TRBV5-1 to TRBJ2-7, with TRBD2 identical over 9 bases. Looked up from germline, CDR1 is SGHRS and CDR2 is YFSETQ. The V gene end was trimmed by 0 bases and the J gene end by 3 bases; junction bases not matched to a gene: 4. The CDR3 is 15 residues long.

This clonotype has a count of ten or more. J is TRBJ1-2 and V is TRBV27; D not certain. The CDR3 is 12 residues long. Trimming stripped 8 bases from V and 0 bases from J, with 7 bases between. The germline CDR1 and CDR2 sequences are MNHEY and SMNVEV (reference sequence). CDR3 nucleotides: TGTGCCAGCTCCGGGACTAACTATGGCTACACCTTC. It specifies CASSGTNYGYTF.

DNA of the CDR3: TGCAGTGCTCGGCCCGGGACACAGAACACCGGGGAGCTGTTTTTT. Its translation is CSARPGTQNTGELFF. The chain combines TRBV20-1 with TRBJ2-2, with D perhaps matching TRBD1 (6 bases). V shed 5 bases and J shed 1 base, with 14 bases lying between them. Germline V lookup: CDR1 DFQATT, CDR2 SNEGSKA (reference sequence). This CDR3 comprises 15 residues.

To note about this clonotype: The junction and the germline gene differ at one end; a read error may be behind it. V and J are TRBV19 and TRBJ2-4, with TRBD1 matching 7 bases. Germline CDR1 is LNHDA and CDR2 is SQIVND (reference sequence). The CDR3 extends over 19 amino acids. The CDR3 protein is CASSVEGTANLIAKNIQYF. In DNA, the CDR3 is TGTGCCAGTAGTGTAGAGGGGACAGCCAACCTTATAGCCAAAAACATTCAGTACTTC.

As concerns this clonotype: The junction and the germline gene differ at one end; a read error may be behind it. This rearrangement joins TRBV20-1 to TRBJ2-1; tentative D call: TRBD2 (5 bases). CDR3 length: 17 residues. Germline V gene sequence: CDR1 DFQATT, CDR2 SNEGSKA (reference sequence). The CDR3, as DNA: TGCTGTGCTAGAACCCTCGGACTTTCCAGCTCCTACAATGAGCAGTTCTTC. This translates into CCARTLGLSSSYNEQFF.

This clonotype was observed a handful of times. This chain links TRBV5-1 with TRBJ2-3; D remains unclear. The CDR3 totals 11 residues. The germline CDR1 and CDR2 sequences are SGHRS and YFSETQ. Trimming took 4 bases from V and 6 from J, leaving 6 bases between them. The CDR3 nucleotides read TGCGCCAGCAGCCACCAGGATACGCAGTATTTT. Translated, it gives CASSHQDTQYF.

This clonotype was counted between two and nine times. CDR3 DNA: TGTGCCACCTGGGGAAGCGATGAGCAGTTCTTC. Its protein product is CATWGSDEQFF. This chain uses TRBV6-5 with TRBJ2-1; no firm D call. Germline lookup yields CDR1 MNHEY and CDR2 SVGAGI. The CDR3 is 11 amino acids. Trimming cost V 10 bases and J 8 bases, with 12 bases left between them.

This clonotype was seen ten or more times. The V gene is TRBV5-1, the J gene TRBJ1-5; 10 bases are shared with TRBD1. The CDR3 consists of 14 residues. Per the germline V gene, CDR1 is SGHRS and CDR2 is YFSETQ. The J segment lost 7 bases and the V segment lost 0 bases, leaving 1 base of the junction unmatched. The CDR3 bases are TGCGCCAGCAGCTTGGGGGACAGGGGACAGCCCCAGCATTTT. It is translated as CASSLGDRGQPQHF. Full variable domain (remainder filled in from reference TRBV5-1 and TRBJ1-5): KAGVTQTPRYLIKTRGQQVTLSCSPISGHRSVSWYQQTPGQGLQFLFEYFSETQRNKGNFPGRFSGRQFSNSRSEMNVSTLELGDSALYLCASSLGDRGQPQHFGDGTRLSIL.

The chain couples TRBV12-5 to TRBJ2-1, with no clear D. The V end lost 0 bases, the J end lost 0 bases, and 9 bases lay between the germline ends. Germline V gene data show CDR1 as LGHNT and CDR2 as FRNRAP. This CDR3 region has 16 residues. The chain's CDR3 is CASGLVYVSSYNEQFF. The CDR3 nucleotides are TGTGCTAGTGGTTTGGTCTACGTAAGCTCCTACAATGAGCAGTTCTTC.

The sample holds many counts of this clonotype. V and J are TRBV11-2 and TRBJ2-6; D gene unclear. Looked up from germline, CDR1 is SGHAT and CDR2 is FQNNGV. With 0 bases removed from V and 0 bases from J, the gap between germline ends came to 6 bases. The CDR3 contains 16 residues. In DNA, the CDR3 is TGTGCCAGCAGCTTAGATGGGAACTCTGGGGCCAACGTCCTGACTTTC. This sequence encodes CASSLDGNSGANVLTF.

The rearrangement uses TRBV3-1 and TRBJ1-5; possible D gene TRBD1, 5 bases. Per germline, CDR1 LGHDT and CDR2 YNNKEL (reference sequence). Trimming removed 3 bases from V and 3 bases from J, with 15 bases in between. The CDR3 consists of 16 residues. Written as DNA, the CDR3 is TGTGCCAGCAGCCACGGCGTGGGGCCCTCCAATCAGCCCCAGCATTTT. Protein: CASSHGVGPSNQPQHF.

This chain links TRBV6-6 with TRBJ1-2; D not resolved. The CDR3 spans 13 residues. Germline V gene data show CDR1 as MNHNY and CDR2 as SVGAGI (reference sequence). V lost 2 bases to trimming and J lost 6 bases, with 10 bases between them. CDR3 coding DNA: TGTGCCAGCAGTTACAGGGTCCTCGATGGCTACACCTTC. Residues: CASSYRVLDGYTF.

This clonotype has ten or more counts. This sequence joins TRBV12-3 or TRBV12-4 and TRBJ2-5; 8 bases match TRBD2. V shed 3 bases and J 5 bases; nucleotides not matched to a gene: 2. The CDR3 runs 13 residues. Here the CDR3 reads CASSFGGRETQYF. The CDR3, as DNA: TGTGCCAGCAGTTTTGGCGGGAGGGAGACCCAGTACTTC.

This clonotype was observed at least ten times. V and J are TRBV12-3 or TRBV12-4 and TRBJ2-1; 8 bases align to TRBD2. The CDR3 is made up of 15 amino acids. J was trimmed by 6 bases and V by 4 bases; bases with no gene match: 8. CDR3 amino acids: CASSSIAGSPNEQFF. DNA of the CDR3: TGTGCCAGCAGTTCCATAGCGGGGTCCCCCAATGAGCAGTTCTTC.

The table lists this clonotype with many counts. The chain is built from TRBV7-2 and TRBJ2-7, with D unresolved. Trimming pared 0 bases from V and 2 bases from J, leaving 8 bases between. This CDR3 region has 14 residues. Germline V gene data show CDR1 as SGHTA and CDR2 as FQGNSA. In DNA form, the CDR3 reads TGTGCCAGCAGCTTAGCGGGCCGAACCTACGAGCAGTACTTC. This gives the protein CASSLAGRTYEQYF.

This clonotype was recorded a few times. This chain uses TRBV5-5 with TRBJ1-1, with unresolved D. V lost 5 bases and J lost 4, with 12 bases in between. Germline CDR1 is SGHKS and CDR2 is YYEKEE (reference sequence). The CDR3 covers 13 residues. In nucleotides, the CDR3 is TGTGCCAGCAGTCGGGTGGGGAGCACTGAAGCTTTCTTT. The encoded protein is CASSRVGSTEAFF.

This clonotype came up once. The rearrangement uses TRBV7-7 and TRBJ2-2; unclear D gene. The CDR3 is 14 residues long. Trimming removed 3 bases at V and 7 bases at J, with 12 bases between. CDR1 is SSHAT, CDR2 FNYEAQ, per germline (reference sequence). CDR3: CASSFRTNYGELFF. CDR3 bases: TGTGCCAGCAGCTTTCGGACCAACTACGGGGAGCTGTTTTTT.

This clonotype showed up just a few times. This sequence joins TRBV15 and TRBJ2-3, with 8 positions matching TRBD2. CDR1 LNHNV and CDR2 YYDKDF come from the germline V gene (reference sequence). This CDR3 comprises 15 residues. With 3 bases clipped from V and 0 bases from J, the junction kept 2 bases outside the gene matches. Here the CDR3 DNA reads TGTGCCACCAGCAGTTCTAGCGGGAGCACAGATACGCAGTATTTT. This translates into CATSSSSGSTDTQYF.

This clonotype has at least ten counts. CDR3 in DNA: TGTGCCAGCAGCTTACAGTCCGGTGAAAAACTGTTTTTT. It encodes CASSLQSGEKLFF. V usage is TRBV7-9 and J usage is TRBJ1-4; D is ambiguous. CDR1 and CDR2 from the germline V gene are SEHNR and FQNEAQ (reference sequence). V was pared by 2 bases and J by 7 bases, with 8 bases between. The CDR3 totals 13 residues.

The J gene is TRBJ2-3, the V gene TRBV6-1; 11 bases match TRBD2. Trimming took 4 bases from V and 2 from J; bases not matched to a gene: 5. CDR3 length: 16 amino acids. Germline CDR1 reads MNHNS; CDR2 reads SASEGT. CDR3 protein: CASSGRLAGLTDTQYF. The CDR3 region has the DNA TGTGCCAGCAGTGGACGACTAGCGGGGCTCACAGATACGCAGTATTTT.